This TCR beta chain came from a study of blood T cell repertoires in COVID-19. About the research overall: Sources were T cells, B-cell-depleted T cells, or PBMCs; the material itself was cDNA or gDNA.

Germline V gives CDR1 LNHNV, CDR2 YYDKDF (reference sequence). This CDR3 spans 14 amino acids. Unmatched junction bases numbered 11, after V lost 9 bases and J lost 8 bases. Original analysis: By means of reference gene primer amplification, nucleated cell counts were estimated. Profiling relied on immunoSEQ multiplex PCR, and the TCRdb table lists in-frame clones only, not all of them. V and J calls and clone size follow that table, whereas D and trimming were derived from the DNA. The sample includes 150,000 or so clones, about 85% of them seen just once. The chain combines TRBV15 with TRBJ2-1, with 9 bases matching TRBD2. Sequenced sample: peripheral blood. The sequence was collected from a human donor in a cohort sampled during active COVID-19. The CDR3 loop is CATKRAGGPHEQFF. The CDR3 DNA reads as TGTGCCACTAAACGGGCGGGAGGGCCACATGAGCAGTTCTTC.